A selection of T cell receptor beta chains follows, all from one sample in a study of radiotherapy plus CTLA-4 blockade in lung cancer. Data came from immunoSEQ multiplex PCR; TCRdb stores just in-frame clones and leaves some out. The data contain around 80,000 clones, roughly 80% of them singletons. Specimen: peripheral blood, collected from a patient treated with radiotherapy plus ipilimumab. The receptors stem from a human donor with non-small cell lung cancer who had stable disease on radiotherapy plus ipilimumab. The CDR3 runs from the conserved cysteine through the conserved F or W. D genes are given only for firm matches. The size entry is marked missing in some rows and otherwise reads once, few, many or a size class.

d_call,v_call,j_call,clone_size,cdr3_nt,cdr3_aa
TRBD1,TRBV18,TRBJ1-2,NA,TGTGCCAGCTCACCAGGGACAGACCTCTATGGCTACACCTTC,CASSPGTDLYGYTF
TRBD1,TRBV6-5,TRBJ2-5,once,TGTGCCAGCAGTTACGGGACAGCCAGACAAGAGACCCAGTACTTC,CASSYGTARQETQYF
TRBD1,TRBV6-1,TRBJ1-6,NA,TGTGCCACCGACACCACCGGGACAGAGGTTTCACCCCTCCACTTT,CATDTTGTEVSPLHF
NA,TRBV9,TRBJ2-7,NA,TGTGCCAGCAGCGTAGGGGGATCCTACGAGCAGTACTTC,CASSVGGSYEQYF
NA,TRBV11-2,TRBJ1-2,NA,TGTGCCAGCAGCTCATTAAAGGTTGGGGAGCGCGGCTACACCTTC,CASSSLKVGERGYTF
NA,TRBV11-3,TRBJ2-2,NA,TGTGCCAGCAGCCCCGGATCCGATACCGGGGAGCTGTTTTTT,CASSPGSDTGELFF
NA,TRBV5-1,TRBJ2-2,NA,TGCGCCAGCAGCCCCGGATTTTTAATTTCGAACACCGGGGAGCTGTTTTTT,CASSPGFLISNTGELFF
NA,TRBV5-5,TRBJ2-5,NA,TGTGCCAGCAGCCTCGTAGGGACCCAAGAGACCCAGTACTTC,CASSLVGTQETQYF
TRBD2,TRBV14,TRBJ2-1,NA,TGTGCCAGCAGCCAAAGCGGGGGCCGCGGAGAGCAGTTCTTC,CASSQSGGRGEQFF
TRBD1,TRBV15,TRBJ1-4,NA,TGTGCCACCAGACCTGGGGACAGCCGTGAAAAACTGTTTTTT,CATRPGDSREKLFF
TRBD2,TRBV13,TRBJ2-7,NA,TGTGCCAGCAGCTTTTTGCTAGCGGGGGTCGAGCAGTACTTC,CASSFLLAGVEQYF
NA,TRBV28,TRBJ1-1,once,TGTGCCAGCAGTTTACCCGGGTCAAACACTGAAGCTTTCTTT,CASSLPGSNTEAFF
NA,TRBV27,TRBJ2-7,NA,TGTGCCAGCGTCGGTACAGGTTTCTCCTACGAGCAGTACTTC,CASVGTGFSYEQYF
NA,TRBV18,TRBJ2-3,NA,TGTGCCAGCTCACCAGGCGCCGTTGCGCAGTATTTT,CASSPGAVAQYF
NA,TRBV4-2,TRBJ1-3,NA,TGTGCCAGCAGCCCTGGACACTCCGAGGCTGGAAACACCATATATTTT,CASSPGHSEAGNTIYF
NA,TRBV20-1,TRBJ2-7,NA,TGCAGTGCTAGGTACATGAACGAGCAGTACTTC,CSARYMNEQYF
TRBD1,TRBV7-3,TRBJ2-7,NA,TGTGCCAGCAGCCAGGACAGGGCCTACGAGCAGTACTTC,CASSQDRAYEQYF
TRBD2,TRBV29-1,TRBJ2-1,NA,TGCACCGCCCCTAGCGGGGGGCAAGGTGAGCAGTTCTTC,CTAPSGGQGEQFF
TRBD1,TRBV28,TRBJ1-1,NA,TGTGCCAGCAGTTCTGACAGGGCGGAAGCTTTCTTT,CASSSDRAEAFF
TRBD2,TRBV30,TRBJ2-3,NA,TGTGCCTGGAGTGTCGTGGCGGGGGGGCGTAGCACAGATACGCAGTATTTT,CAWSVVAGGRSTDTQYF
TRBD2,TRBV25-1,TRBJ2-3,NA,TGTGCCAGCAGTGAATCTACTAGCGGAATAATCACAGATACGCAGTATTTT,CASSESTSGIITDTQYF
NA,TRBV7-9,TRBJ2-5,NA,TGTGCCAGCAGCCATCCAGTTGGGACAGCAGGCGCGGGGGTTGAGACCCAGTACTTC,CASSHPVGTAGAGVETQYF
TRBD1,TRBV6-5,TRBJ2-3,once,TGTGCCAGCAGTCCGCGACAGGGGTGGGCAGATACGCAGTATTTT,CASSPRQGWADTQYF
TRBD1,TRBV18,TRBJ2-7,NA,TGTGCCAGCTCGCCTACGACAGGGCCCTACGAGCAGTACTTC,CASSPTTGPYEQYF
TRBD1,TRBV10-3,TRBJ2-7,NA,TGTGCCACCACCCGACAGGGCCCCTCCTACGAGCAGTACTTC,CATTRQGPSYEQYF
TRBD2,TRBV27,TRBJ2-1,once,TGTGCCAGCAGTCCGACTCTACTAGCGGGATCCTACAATGAGCAGTTCTTC,CASSPTLLAGSYNEQFF
TRBD1,TRBV6-1,TRBJ1-2,NA,TGTGCCAGCAGCGGACAGGTTGATGGCTACACCTTC,CASSGQVDGYTF
NA,TRBV30,TRBJ2-5,NA,TGTGCCTGGAGTGTCACTCAGGGAGGGGGAGAGACCCAGTACTTC,CAWSVTQGGGETQYF
NA,TRBV30,TRBJ2-2,NA,TGTGCCTGGAGTGTGAAAAGGGAGACCGGGGAGCTGTTTTTT,CAWSVKRETGELFF
NA,TRBV11-2,TRBJ2-7,few,TGTGCCAGCAGACCGTTACTTAGGGAGCAGTACTTC,CASRPLLREQYF
NA,TRBV5-4,TRBJ1-2,once,TGTGCCAGCAGCTCACCCAGGGAAAATGGCTACACCTTC,CASSSPRENGYTF
TRBD2,TRBV9,TRBJ2-3,NA,TGTGCCAGCAGCGCCTCCGCCGGGACTAGCGTTTCAGATACGCAGTATTTT,CASSASAGTSVSDTQYF
TRBD2,TRBV6-1,TRBJ2-1,NA,TGTGCCAGTGAGCGGGGCGGGTCCTACAATGAGCAGTTCTTC,CASERGGSYNEQFF
NA,TRBV18,TRBJ1-1,once,TGTGCCAGCTCACCACAGACGGGGAACACTGAAGCTTTCTTT,CASSPQTGNTEAFF
NA,TRBV9,TRBJ1-1,NA,TGTGCCAGCAGCGTAGTACAGGGAGGTACTGAAGCTTTCTTT,CASSVVQGGTEAFF
TRBD1,TRBV9,TRBJ1-2,NA,TGTGCCAGCAGCGTAAGGGACAGCTCTAACTATGGCTACACCTTC,CASSVRDSSNYGYTF
NA,TRBV6-6,TRBJ2-1,once,TGTGCCAGCAGTTCCCCCCTCGGATATGGTGAGCAGTTCTTC,CASSSPLGYGEQFF
NA,TRBV30,TRBJ2-2,NA,TGTGCCTGGAGTGGGCTGTCCGGGGAGCTGTTTTTT,CAWSGLSGELFF
NA,TRBV11-3,TRBJ2-2,NA,TGTGCCAGCAGCTTAGAGGGGGGGGAGCTGTTTTTT,CASSLEGGELFF
NA,TRBV19,TRBJ1-2,NA,TGTGCCAGTAGTATAATTACAGGACAAGACTATGGCTACACCTTC,CASSIITGQDYGYTF
TRBD1,TRBV5-4,TRBJ1-2,NA,TGTGCCAGCAGCGAACCGGGGACAGGCCCCTATGGCTACACCTTC,CASSEPGTGPYGYTF
NA,TRBV5-6,TRBJ2-1,once,TGTGCCAGCAGCTTGCCAATTAGTGAGCAGTTCTTC,CASSLPISEQFF
TRBD1,TRBV29-1,TRBJ1-4,NA,TGCAGCGTTGGGCTTTTTGGACAGGGAGGAAAACTGTTTTTT,CSVGLFGQGGKLFF
TRBD1,TRBV11-2,TRBJ2-6,NA,TGTGCCAGCAGCAATCAACAGGGGCAAGGGGCCAACGTCCTGACTTTC,CASSNQQGQGANVLTF